This TCR beta chain was identified during a study of blood T cell repertoires in COVID-19 (TCRdb year 2020). In terms of the full investigation: The collaborator samples originated in the United States, Italy and Spain and spanned the acute and convalescent phases of COVID-19. The material from the prospective study consisted of cDNA or gDNA derived from T cells, B-cell-depleted T cells, or PBMCs. The repertoires were released in a freely available public database meant as a resource for research on the immune response to SARS-CoV-2. Where HLA class I and class II types were available, the types were taken from metadata supplied by the sample provider, not from assay-based typing. Nearly every sample came with metadata listing a de-identified subject ID, COVID-19 status, age in years and sex. The samples were drawn from the first 160 participants of the ongoing ImmuneRACE study and from more than 1,000 subjects provided by 6 global collaborators. The dataset comprised deeply sampled blood TCRbeta repertoires from subjects exposed to, actively infected with, or recovered from COVID-19.

TCRbeta CDR3 regions were amplified from genomic DNA using the immunoSEQ Assay, a bias-controlled multiplex PCR. In the paper's pipeline: The number of nucleated cells in each sample was estimated by amplification of reference gene primers within the assay. Sequence reads were collapsed and filtered to measure the absolute abundance of every unique TCRbeta CDR3 rearrangement. For each sample, productive Simpson clonality was calculated by taking the square root of Simpson's diversity index across productive rearrangements. TCRdb retrieved this table from immuneACCESS and kept in-frame rearrangements only. Not all clones are present; in checked studies, unresolved V genes account for under half, and no reason is known for the remainder. Clone size and the V and J calls come from that table; the DNA yielded D and trimming. Counted in this sample were around 150,000 clones; roughly 79% of them appeared once. About a fifth of the sample is taken by the ten largest.

Concerning this clone: Its specific antigen is unknown. Qualities for individual bases were not recorded, and no much larger clone is one base off.

The research as a whole found: How much clinical and demographic metadata was included differed by source and by participant, and the metadata was provided uncurated.

The collaborating institutions used their own protocols to collect whole blood in K2EDTA tubes. For TCRbeta analysis, collaborators shipped samples as frozen whole blood, isolated PBMCs, or DNA extracted from either of those sample types. CDR1 and CDR2, looked up from the germline V gene (reference sequence), are LNHDA and SQIVND. V sheds 5 bases and J sheds 4 bases, leaving 13 bases between their ends. The CDR3 sequence holds 14 residues, the cysteine and phenylalanine included. Only the CDR3 DNA stays, 42 bases, in frame from base 1. This TCR derives from an elderly woman with acute or convalescent COVID-19. The sample taken for sequencing was peripheral blood. Here the chain combines TRBV19 and TRBJ2-3; D gene: possibly TRBD1, on 6 matching bases. The sequence in DNA is TGTGCCAGTAGTCAGCCCCAGGGGCCAGATACGCAGTATTTT. It encodes CASSQPQGPDTQYF.